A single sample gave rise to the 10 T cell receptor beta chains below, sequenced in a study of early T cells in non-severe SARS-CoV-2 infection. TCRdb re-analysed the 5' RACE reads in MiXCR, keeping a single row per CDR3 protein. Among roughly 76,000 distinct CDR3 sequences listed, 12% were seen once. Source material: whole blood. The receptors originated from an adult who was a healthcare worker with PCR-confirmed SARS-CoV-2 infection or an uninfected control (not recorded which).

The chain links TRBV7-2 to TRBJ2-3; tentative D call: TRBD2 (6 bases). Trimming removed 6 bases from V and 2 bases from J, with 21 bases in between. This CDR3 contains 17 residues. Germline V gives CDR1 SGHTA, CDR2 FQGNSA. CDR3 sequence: CASRETGTPGITDTQYF. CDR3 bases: TGTGCCAGCAGGGAAACCGGGACTCCGGGAATCACAGATACGCAGTATTTT.

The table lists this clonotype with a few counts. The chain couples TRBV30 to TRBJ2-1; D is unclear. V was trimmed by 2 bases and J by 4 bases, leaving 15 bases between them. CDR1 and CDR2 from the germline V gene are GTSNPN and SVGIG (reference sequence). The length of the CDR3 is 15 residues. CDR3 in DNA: TGTGCCTGGAGTTCCCGTACAGTAGTTTACAATGAGCAGTTCTTC. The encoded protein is CAWSSRTVVYNEQFF.

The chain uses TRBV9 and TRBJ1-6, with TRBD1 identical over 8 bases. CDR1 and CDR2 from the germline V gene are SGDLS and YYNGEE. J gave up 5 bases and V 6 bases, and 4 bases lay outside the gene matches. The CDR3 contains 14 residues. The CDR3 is CASKPGQDNSPLHF. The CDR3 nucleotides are TGTGCCAGCAAGCCGGGACAGGATAATTCACCCCTCCACTTT.

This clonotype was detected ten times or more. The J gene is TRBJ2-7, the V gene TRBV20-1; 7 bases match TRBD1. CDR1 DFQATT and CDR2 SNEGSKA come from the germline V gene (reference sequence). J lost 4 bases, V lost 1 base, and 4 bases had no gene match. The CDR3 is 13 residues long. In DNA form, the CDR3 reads TGCAGTGCTAGAGGGGGACAGATTTACGAGCAGTACTTC. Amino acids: CSARGGQIYEQYF.

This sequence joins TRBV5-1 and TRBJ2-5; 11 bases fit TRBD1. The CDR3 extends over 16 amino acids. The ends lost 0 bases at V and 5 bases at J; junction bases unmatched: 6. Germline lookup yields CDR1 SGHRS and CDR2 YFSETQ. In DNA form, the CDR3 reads TGCGCCAGCAGCTTGGCTGGACAGGGGGCTTGGGAGACCCAGTACTTC. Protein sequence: CASSLAGQGAWETQYF.

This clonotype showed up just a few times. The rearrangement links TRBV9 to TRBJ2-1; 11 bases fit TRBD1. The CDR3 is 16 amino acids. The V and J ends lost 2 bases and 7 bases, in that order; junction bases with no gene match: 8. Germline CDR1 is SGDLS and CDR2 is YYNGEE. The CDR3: CASSVTDRGRWNEQFF. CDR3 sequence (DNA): TGTGCCAGCAGCGTTACGGACAGGGGGCGGTGGAATGAGCAGTTCTTC. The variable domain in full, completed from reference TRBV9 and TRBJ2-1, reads DSGVTQTPKHLITATGQRVTLRCSPRSGDLSVYWYQQSLDQGLQFLIQYYNGEERAKGNILERFSAQQFPDLHSELNLSSLELGDSALYFCASSVTDRGRWNEQFFGPGTRLTVL.

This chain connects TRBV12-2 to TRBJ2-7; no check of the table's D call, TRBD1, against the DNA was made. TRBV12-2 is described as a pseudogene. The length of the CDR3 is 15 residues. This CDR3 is CASRSQGRSSYEQYF. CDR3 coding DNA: TGTGCAAGTCGCTCACAGGGACGGAGCTCCTACGAGCAGTACTTC.

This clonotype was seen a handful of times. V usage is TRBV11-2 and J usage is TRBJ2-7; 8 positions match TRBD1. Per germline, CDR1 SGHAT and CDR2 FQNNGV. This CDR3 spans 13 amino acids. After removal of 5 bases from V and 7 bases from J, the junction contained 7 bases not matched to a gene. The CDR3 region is CASSPQGAEEQYF. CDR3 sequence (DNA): TGTGCCAGCAGCCCCCAGGGGGCGGAAGAGCAGTACTTC.

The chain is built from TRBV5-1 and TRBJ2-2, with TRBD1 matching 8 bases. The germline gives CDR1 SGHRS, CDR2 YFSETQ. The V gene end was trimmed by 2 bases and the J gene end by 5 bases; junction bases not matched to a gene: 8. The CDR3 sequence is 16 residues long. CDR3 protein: CASSFTGQGDTGELFF. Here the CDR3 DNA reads TGCGCCAGCAGCTTCACCGGACAGGGCGATACCGGGGAGCTGTTTTTT.

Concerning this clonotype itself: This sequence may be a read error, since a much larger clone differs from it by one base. CDR3 DNA: TGTGCCAGCAGCTTTTCGACGGCTACCACAAATTCACCCCTCCTCTTT. This gives the protein CASSFSTATTNSPLLF. The J gene is TRBJ1-6, the V gene TRBV7-8; D ambiguous. Germline assignment: CDR1 SGHVS and CDR2 FQNEAQ. This CDR3 has 16 residues. The variable domain in full, completed from reference TRBV7-8 and TRBJ1-6, reads GAGVSQSPRYKVAKRGQDVALRCDPISGHVSLFWYQQALGQGPEFLTYFQNEAQLDKSGLPSDRFFAERPEGSVSTLKIQRTQQEDSAVYLCASSFSTATTNSPLLFGNGTRLTVT.